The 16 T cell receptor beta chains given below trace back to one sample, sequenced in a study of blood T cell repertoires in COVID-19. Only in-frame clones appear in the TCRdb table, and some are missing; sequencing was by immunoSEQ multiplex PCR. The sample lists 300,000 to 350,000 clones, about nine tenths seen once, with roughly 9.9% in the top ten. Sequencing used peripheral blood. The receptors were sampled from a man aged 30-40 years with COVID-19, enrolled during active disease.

CDR3 residues: CASTAHRGQGNQPQHF. CDR3 DNA: TGTGCCAGCACCGCCCACAGGGGGCAGGGCAATCAGCCCCAGCATTTT. The rearrangement joins TRBV28 to TRBJ1-5, with 9 bases lining up with TRBD1. With V trimmed by 7 bases and J by 2 bases, 9 bases remained unmatched. This CDR3 spans 16 amino acids. Per germline, CDR1 MDHEN and CDR2 SYDVKM.

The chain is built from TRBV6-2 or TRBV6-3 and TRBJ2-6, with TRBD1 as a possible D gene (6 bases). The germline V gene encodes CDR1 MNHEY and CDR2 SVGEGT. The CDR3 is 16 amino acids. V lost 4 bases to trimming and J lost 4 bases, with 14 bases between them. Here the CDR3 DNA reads TGTGCCAGCAGTTCCTATACAGGGTCCGGGGCCAACGTCCTGACTTTC. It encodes CASSSYTGSGANVLTF.

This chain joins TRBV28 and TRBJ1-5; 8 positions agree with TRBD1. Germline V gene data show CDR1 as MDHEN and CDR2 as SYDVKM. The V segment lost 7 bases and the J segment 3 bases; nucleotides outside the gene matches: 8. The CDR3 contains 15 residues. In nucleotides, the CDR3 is TGTGCCAGCACCCCGGGACAGGCCCTCAATCAGCCCCAGCATTTT. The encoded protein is CASTPGQALNQPQHF.

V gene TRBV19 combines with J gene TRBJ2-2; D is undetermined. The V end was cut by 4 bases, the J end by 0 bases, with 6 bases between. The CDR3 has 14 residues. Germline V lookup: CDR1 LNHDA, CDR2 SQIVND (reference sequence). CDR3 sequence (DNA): TGTGCCAGTAGTACACAGACGAACACCGGGGAGCTGTTTTTT. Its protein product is CASSTQTNTGELFF.

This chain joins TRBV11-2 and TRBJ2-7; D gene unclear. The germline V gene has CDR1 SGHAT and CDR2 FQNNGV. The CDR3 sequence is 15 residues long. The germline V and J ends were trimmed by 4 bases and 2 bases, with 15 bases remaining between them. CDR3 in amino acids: CASSSVRPNAYEQYF. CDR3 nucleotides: TGTGCCAGCAGCTCGGTGCGGCCTAACGCCTACGAGCAGTACTTC.

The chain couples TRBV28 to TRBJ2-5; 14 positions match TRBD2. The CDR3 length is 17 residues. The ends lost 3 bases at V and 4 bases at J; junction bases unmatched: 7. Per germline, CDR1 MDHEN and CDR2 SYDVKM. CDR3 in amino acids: CASSLGTSGSVGETQYF. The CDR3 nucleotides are TGTGCCAGCAGTTTGGGGACTAGCGGGAGTGTAGGAGAGACCCAGTACTTC.

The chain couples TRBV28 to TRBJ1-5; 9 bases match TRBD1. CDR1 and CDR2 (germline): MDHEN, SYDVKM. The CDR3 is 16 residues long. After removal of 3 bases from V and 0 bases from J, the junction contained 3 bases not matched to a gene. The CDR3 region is CASSFQTGGSNQPQHF. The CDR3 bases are TGTGCCAGCAGTTTTCAGACAGGGGGTAGCAATCAGCCCCAGCATTTT.

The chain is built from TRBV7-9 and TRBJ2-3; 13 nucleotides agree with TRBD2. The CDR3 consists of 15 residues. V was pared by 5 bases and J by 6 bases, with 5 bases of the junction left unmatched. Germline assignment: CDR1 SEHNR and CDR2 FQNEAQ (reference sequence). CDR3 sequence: CASSESGLAGDTQYF. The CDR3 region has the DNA TGTGCCAGCAGCGAATCGGGACTAGCGGGGGATACGCAGTATTTT.

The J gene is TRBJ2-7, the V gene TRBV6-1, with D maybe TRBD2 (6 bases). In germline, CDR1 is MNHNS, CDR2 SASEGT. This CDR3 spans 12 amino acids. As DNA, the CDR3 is TGTGCGCACTCGGAGGGATTCTACGAGCAGTACTTC. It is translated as CAHSEGFYEQYF.

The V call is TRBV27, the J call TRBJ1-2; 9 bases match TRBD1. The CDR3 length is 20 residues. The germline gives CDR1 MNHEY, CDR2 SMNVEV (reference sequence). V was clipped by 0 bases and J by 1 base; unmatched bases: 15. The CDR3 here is CASSLSRGDRASISNYGYTF. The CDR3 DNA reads TGTGCCAGCAGTTTATCGAGGGGGGACAGGGCGTCTATTAGTAACTATGGCTACACCTTC.

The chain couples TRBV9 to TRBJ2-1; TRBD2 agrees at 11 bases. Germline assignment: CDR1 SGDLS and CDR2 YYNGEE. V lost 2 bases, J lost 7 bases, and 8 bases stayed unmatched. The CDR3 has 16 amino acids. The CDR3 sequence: CASSVFSGGAWNEQFF. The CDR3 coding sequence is TGTGCCAGCAGCGTTTTTAGCGGGGGGGCCTGGAATGAGCAGTTCTTC.

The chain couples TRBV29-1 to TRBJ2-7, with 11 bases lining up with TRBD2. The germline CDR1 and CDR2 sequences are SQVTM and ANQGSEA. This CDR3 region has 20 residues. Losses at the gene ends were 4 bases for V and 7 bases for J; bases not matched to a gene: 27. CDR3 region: CSVAAPTSGSAWGSTREQYF. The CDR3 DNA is TGCAGCGTTGCCGCCCCTACTAGCGGGAGTGCATGGGGCTCTACTAGGGAGCAGTACTTC.

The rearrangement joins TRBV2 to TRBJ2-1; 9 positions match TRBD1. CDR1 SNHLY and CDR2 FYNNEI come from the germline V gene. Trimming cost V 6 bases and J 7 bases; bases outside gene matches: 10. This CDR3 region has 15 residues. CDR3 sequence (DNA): TGTGCCAGCAGCAACCGCGGGACAGGGCGGAATGAGCAGTTCTTC. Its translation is CASSNRGTGRNEQFF.

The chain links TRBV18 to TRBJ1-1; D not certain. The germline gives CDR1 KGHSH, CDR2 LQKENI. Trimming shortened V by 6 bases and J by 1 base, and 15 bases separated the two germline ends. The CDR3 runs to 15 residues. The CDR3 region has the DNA TGTGCCAGCTCCAATGACCCGGGAGGGAACACTGAAGCTTTCTTT. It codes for CASSNDPGGNTEAFF.

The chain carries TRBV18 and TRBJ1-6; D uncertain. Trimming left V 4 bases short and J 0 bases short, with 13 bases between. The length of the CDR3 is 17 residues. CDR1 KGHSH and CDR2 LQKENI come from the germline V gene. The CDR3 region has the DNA TGTGCCAGCTCACAGCCACTGTTTAGCTCCTATAATTCACCCCTCCACTTT. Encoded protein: CASSQPLFSSYNSPLHF.

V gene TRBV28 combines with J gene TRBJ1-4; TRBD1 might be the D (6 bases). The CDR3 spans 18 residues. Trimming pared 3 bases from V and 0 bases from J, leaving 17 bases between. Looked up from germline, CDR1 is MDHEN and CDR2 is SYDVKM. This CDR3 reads CASSLGARNRATNEKLFF. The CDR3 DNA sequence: TGTGCCAGCAGTTTGGGGGCGAGAAATCGGGCAACTAATGAAAAACTGTTTTTT.